This T cell receptor (beta chain) was sequenced in a study of spatial heterogeneity in lung cancer. About the study: Strong correlation linked TCR transcript counts in tumor regions to a T cell module score derived from matched bulk RNA-seq.

Described time point: sample taken at primary tumor resection. Germline V gives CDR1 SEHNR, CDR2 FQNEAQ (reference sequence). The J segment lost 2 bases and the V segment lost 4 bases, leaving 6 bases of the junction unmatched. The CDR3 spans 15 residues. This clonotype was seen many times. What it binds is not known. The size of this beta chain means little, since it is a stray read in a library made for alpha chains. General study results and limits: In tumors, expanded intratumoral alpha and beta TCR counts tracked mutation counts. About 6.3% of tumor T cells for alpha chains and roughly 12% for beta chains were estimated to be covered.

The study tagged each TCR cDNA molecule with a unique molecular identifier. In TCRdb, the 5' RACE reads were re-called with MiXCR into one record per CDR3 protein. This table has over 5,500 distinct CDR3 sequences, around 15% appearing once. Source: lung tumor tissue, taken at surgery. The clonotype originates from a male donor with early-stage non-small cell lung cancer. This sequence joins TRBV7-9 and TRBJ2-7; 9 bases agree with TRBD1. The CDR3 protein is CASSSRDRVPYEQYF. In DNA, the CDR3 is TGTGCCAGCAGCTCCCGGGACAGGGTCCCCTACGAGCAGTACTTC.